This T cell receptor (beta chain) was captured in a study of vaccination and CD4 T cells after COVID-19. About the research overall: In the convalescent cohort, there were six males and four females, two of them Hispanic. It was a median about 100 days after diagnosis, with a range of 35 to 161, that post-COVID samples were drawn.

CDR3 length equals 16 residues. V lost 2 bases, J lost 11 bases, and 19 bases lay in between. CDR1 is LGHNT, CDR2 FRNRAP, per germline. This clonotype came up a few times. Its antigen remains unknown. As to treatment: approximately nine-day PBMC culture with coronavirus spike peptide pools or control peptides (ViraFEST assay). Peptide pool stimulation in ViraFEST expanded antigen-specific T cells, whose TCRs were then sequenced. An Oncomine TCR Beta short-read assay was used to sequence the DNA from cultured CD4+ T cells. From the PCR reads, TCRdb called clonotypes with MiXCR, one entry per CDR3 protein. Of 11,000 or so distinct CDR3 sequences listed, 35% to 55% are singletons.

Input material: CD4+ T cells from blood, cultured in vitro. The chain couples TRBV12-5 to TRBJ1-6; D not resolved. The source of this sequence is a human donor who had recovered from COVID-19. CDR3 sequence reads: CASGLSPYLQLPPLHF. The CDR3 DNA follows: TGTGCTAGTGGTTTGAGCCCTTATCTCCAATTGCCACCCCTCCACTTT.